This TCR beta chain was identified in a study of T cell repertoires in cytomegalovirus infection (dated by TCRdb to between 2018 and 2021). The study in broad terms: Peptide stimulations targeted recently identified HLA-C-restricted CMV epitopes, whose presentation resists viral immunomodulation, together with well-studied HLA-B-restricted epitopes. Because public TCR beta signatures pointed to carriage of CMV infection together with the matching HLA type, the HLA type of each donor mattered for the analysis.

Sample treatment or condition, as interpreted from the label and publication: in vitro stimulation with specific CMV peptide epitopes to enrich CMV-specific T cells. Germline trimming amounts to 5 bases on V and 4 bases on J, with 9 as the count of junction bases outside the gene matches. Reading the germline V gene gives CDR1 SGHTA and CDR2 FQGTGA. CDR3 length: 15 amino acids, cysteine to phenylalanine. The CDR3 DNA has 45 bases and is translated from base 1. The research as a whole found: Carriers of CMV infection plus the relevant HLA type were discriminated by the cumulative frequency of public TCR beta family members in the study cohort and in an independent roughly 380-donor cohort. The ex vivo response was dominated by HLA-C-restricted CMV-specific TCR beta clonotypes, and the single most frequent clonotype in two of eight donors was supplied by these HLA-C-restricted clonotypes.

For this clonotype: Its cognate antigen has yet to be identified. No quality values exist for individual bases; no much larger clone is one base distant.

The instrument was an Illumina HiSeq 1500. The public reads were quality trimmed at Q25 with fastp and then assembled into clones with MiXCR by TCRdb, keeping productive beta chains. CDR3 protein sequences are deduplicated, and each keeps its most common genes and DNA. This sample has 600,000 to 700,000 distinct CDR3 sequences in its table, and roughly a third of those were observed once. The ten top clones hold 15% to 20% of the sample. The sequence joins TRBV7-3 to TRBJ1-1; the central 8 bases match TRBD1. The material was cultured PBMCs, obtained from culture after CMV antigen stimulation. This TCR came from a human donor in good health (CMV status not recorded). Some clones in this sample may be carry-over from other donors' samples. The CDR3: CASSPDRGYATEAFF. Read as DNA, the sequence is TGTGCCAGCAGCCCTGACAGGGGCTATGCCACTGAAGCTTTCTTT.